The 25 T cell receptor beta chains listed next were all sequenced from one sample in a study of T-cell memory formation after mild COVID-19. One entry per CDR3 protein results from TCRdb running MiXCR on the 5' RACE reads. The sample contains around 200,000 distinct CDR3 sequences, about 18% of which appear only once. The specimen was PBMCs or a T cell subset sorted from them (not recorded which). Receptors originate from a man aged 18 to 29 who had mild COVID-19 (a few samples of this study predate the infection). Cell type and time point are not known.

The rearrangement uses TRBV2 and TRBJ2-5; 8 nucleotides match TRBD1. Germline CDR1 and CDR2: SNHLY and FYNNEI. Unmatched junction bases numbered 16, after V lost 8 bases and J lost 2 bases. This CDR3 contains 17 residues. The CDR3 is CASGRPLGQGKQETQYF. As DNA, the CDR3 is TGTGCCAGCGGCAGACCTCTAGGACAGGGTAAACAAGAGACCCAGTACTTC.

The chain uses TRBV4-1 and TRBJ1-1, with no clear D. This CDR3 comprises 14 residues. Trimming removed 0 bases at V and 1 base at J, with 6 bases between. Germline assignment: CDR1 MGHRA and CDR2 YSYEKL. In DNA form, the CDR3 reads TGCGCCAGCAGCCAAGATCTGGAGAACACTGAAGCTTTCTTT. This sequence encodes CASSQDLENTEAFF.

J is TRBJ1-5 and V is TRBV5-6; TRBD1 matches 8 bases. Per the germline V gene, CDR1 is SGHDT and CDR2 is YYEEEE. V shed 0 bases, J shed 2 bases, and the junction held 4 bases outside the gene matches. CDR3 length: 16 residues. The CDR3 is CASSLGDRGGNQPQHF. The CDR3 nucleotides read TGTGCCAGCAGCTTGGGAGACAGGGGTGGCAATCAGCCCCAGCATTTT.

In this sample, this clonotype turned up a few times. This rearrangement joins TRBV20-1 to TRBJ1-1; D is ambiguous. Germline V gene sequence: CDR1 DFQATT, CDR2 SNEGSKA (reference sequence). Trimming cost V 5 bases and J 0 bases, with 13 bases left between them. The CDR3 consists of 14 residues. The CDR3 here is CSAVVSLLNTEAFF. For the CDR3, the DNA is TGCAGTGCTGTCGTTTCCTTGCTGAACACTGAAGCTTTCTTT.

This clonotype has a single count. The chain combines TRBV21-1 with TRBJ2-7; the DNA was not compared with TRBD1, the D call given in the table. TRBV21-1 is a pseudogene. CDR3 size: 13 residues. CDR3 loop: CASRGPRPYEQYV. CDR3 DNA: TGTGCCAGCAGGGGTCCCCGACCCTACGAGCAGTACGTC.

This clonotype showed up many times. J is TRBJ2-5 and V is TRBV7-2; weak D call: TRBD2 (5 bases). With 1 base removed from V and 3 bases from J, the gap between germline ends came to 12 bases. CDR1 is SGHTA, CDR2 FQGNSA, per germline. This CDR3 has 15 residues. CDR3 sequence: CASSLVAPGKETQYF. The CDR3 DNA reads as TGTGCCAGCAGCTTAGTGGCACCGGGAAAAGAGACCCAGTACTTC.

A few counts support this clonotype. V gene TRBV29-1 combines with J gene TRBJ1-6; 7 bases are a match to TRBD1. Germline assignment: CDR1 SQVTM and CDR2 ANQGSEA. V gave up 5 bases and J gave up 9 bases; unmatched junction bases: 10. The CDR3 consists of 14 residues. The DNA of the CDR3 is TGCAGCGTTCAGCTGGAGACAGGGTCTTCACCCCTCCACTTT. Translating gives CSVQLETGSSPLHF. Together with reference TRBV29-1 and TRBJ1-6, the CDR3 gives the full variable domain: SAVISQKPSRDICQRGTSLTIQCQVDSQVTMMFWYRQQPGQSLTLIATANQGSEATYESGFVIDKFPISRPNLTFSTLTVSNMSPEDSSIYLCSVQLETGSSPLHFGNGTRLTVT.

This chain joins TRBV5-1 and TRBJ2-4; TRBD2 matches 9 bases. Germline CDR1 and CDR2: SGHRS and YFSETQ. The CDR3 extends over 13 amino acids. The V and J ends lost 5 bases and 9 bases, in that order; junction bases with no gene match: 6. The CDR3 sequence is CASSSSGEGIQYF. CDR3 sequence (DNA): TGCGCCAGCAGTTCTAGCGGGGAGGGCATTCAGTACTTC.

J is TRBJ2-7 and V is TRBV6-5, with 10 bases fitting TRBD1. V was clipped by 5 bases and J by 2 bases; unmatched bases: 6. The CDR3 extends over 15 amino acids. Per the germline V gene, CDR1 is MNHEY and CDR2 is SVGAGI. This chain's CDR3 is CASSIRDRGTYEQYF. In DNA form, the CDR3 reads TGTGCCAGCAGTATCCGGGACAGGGGAACCTACGAGCAGTACTTC.

This rearrangement joins TRBV7-3 to TRBJ2-5, with 8 bases fitting TRBD1. V lost 5 bases, J lost 5 bases, and 10 bases stayed unmatched. The germline V gene has CDR1 SGHTA and CDR2 FQGTGA. This CDR3 is 15 amino acids long. The CDR3 here is CASSQRTGPEETQYF. DNA for the CDR3: TGTGCCAGCAGCCAACGGACAGGGCCCGAGGAGACCCAGTACTTC.

V gene TRBV7-2 combines with J gene TRBJ2-5; D is possibly TRBD1 (5 bases). Deletions cut 5 bases from V and 5 bases from J, with 18 bases between. This CDR3 is 15 amino acids long. CDR1 SGHTA and CDR2 FQGNSA come from the germline V gene. The CDR3 DNA is TGTGCCAGCAGCCCTCGATTGGGGCAGGTGGAGACCCAGTACTTC. Translated: CASSPRLGQVETQYF.

V gene TRBV3-1 combines with J gene TRBJ2-1; TRBD2 aligns across 8 bases. V was clipped by 8 bases and J by 7 bases; unmatched bases: 7. CDR1 LGHDT and CDR2 YNNKEL come from the germline V gene (reference sequence). The CDR3 runs 13 residues. In DNA, the CDR3 is TGTGCCAGCCAACGGGGGGGGGTGAATGAGCAGTTCTTC. As protein: CASQRGGVNEQFF.

V is TRBV6-5 and J is TRBJ1-2; no firm D call. Trimming stripped 6 bases from V and 0 bases from J, with 8 bases between. The CDR3 runs 13 residues. Germline CDR1 and CDR2: MNHEY and SVGAGI. DNA of the CDR3: TGTGCCAGCAGGGCCCCGTCTAACTATGGCTACACCTTC. It specifies CASRAPSNYGYTF.

This clonotype was detected many times. The chain is built from TRBV12-3 or TRBV12-4 and TRBJ2-7; the D is unclear. The CDR3 length is 11 residues. The V and J ends lost 1 base and 7 bases respectively, with 5 bases between them. The CDR3: CASSLGGEQYF. The CDR3 region has the DNA TGTGCCAGCAGTTTAGGTGGGGAGCAGTACTTC.

The chain is built from TRBV18 and TRBJ1-5, with D hard to call. The ends were cut back, 1 base at V and 5 bases at J, with 12 bases in the middle. The CDR3 is 15 residues long. The germline V gene has CDR1 KGHSH and CDR2 LQKENI. This chain's CDR3 is CASSPQVSGDQPQHF. CDR3 DNA: TGTGCCAGCTCACCACAAGTCAGTGGGGATCAGCCCCAGCATTTT.

The rearrangement joins TRBV7-9 to TRBJ2-3; maybe TRBD2 (5 bases). V shed 3 bases and J shed 2 bases, with 6 bases lying between them. The CDR3 sequence is 13 residues long. CDR1 is SEHNR and CDR2 is FQNEAQ in the germline V gene (reference sequence). CDR3 in DNA: TGTGCCAGCAGCTTCCGGGACACAGATACGCAGTATTTT. Protein: CASSFRDTDTQYF.

This chain connects TRBV12-3 or TRBV12-4 to TRBJ2-3; no definite D call. Trimming removed 4 bases from V and 4 bases from J, with 15 bases in between. The CDR3 length is 15 residues. CDR3 bases: TGTGCCAGCAGTTCCGGGCCTCGAGGACCAGATACGCAGTATTTT. This encodes CASSSGPRGPDTQYF.

This clonotype was seen more than once but under ten times. This sequence joins TRBV9 and TRBJ2-3, with 7 bases that match TRBD1. There are 17 residues in the CDR3. Germline CDR1 is SGDLS and CDR2 is YYNGEE. Trimming took 4 bases from V and 0 from J; bases not matched to a gene: 11. The CDR3 loop is CASSPVGTDTSTDTQYF. The CDR3 coding sequence is TGTGCCAGCAGCCCTGTGGGGACAGACACTAGCACAGATACGCAGTATTTT.

The sample holds a few counts of this clonotype. This chain links TRBV6-5 with TRBJ1-5; the match to TRBD1 covers 8 bases. With 2 bases clipped from V and 7 bases from J, the junction kept 7 bases outside the gene matches. The CDR3 is made up of 15 amino acids. Germline assignment: CDR1 MNHEY and CDR2 SVGAGI. Written as DNA, the CDR3 is TGTGCCAGCAGTTACGAGCGGACAGGGCAGCAGCCCCAGCATTTT. Its translation is CASSYERTGQQPQHF.

This clonotype was detected only a few times. This rearrangement joins TRBV6-5 to TRBJ2-5, with D perhaps being TRBD1 or TRBD2 (6 bases each). V was shortened by 7 bases and J by 5 bases, with 17 bases between the two germline ends. The length of the CDR3 is 14 residues. Germline lookup yields CDR1 MNHEY and CDR2 SVGAGI. In nucleotides, the CDR3 is TGTGCCAGCACCGAACCGGGGGCTGGGGAGACCCAGTACTTC. It translates to CASTEPGAGETQYF.

This clonotype has a handful of counts. The chain employs TRBV5-1 and TRBJ2-2, with TRBD1 matching over 7 bases. V was clipped by 2 bases and J by 2 bases; unmatched bases: 3. The CDR3 runs 15 residues. Germline CDR1 reads SGHRS; CDR2 reads YFSETQ. The DNA for the CDR3 is TGCGCCAGCAGCTTCTTAGGGGGCAACACCGGGGAGCTGTTTTTT. Protein sequence: CASSFLGGNTGELFF.

The genes are TRBV7-8 and TRBJ1-2; D is perhaps TRBD1 (5 bases). Trimming stripped 4 bases from V and 4 bases from J, with 19 bases between. Germline loops: CDR1 SGHVS, CDR2 FQNEAQ. This CDR3 contains 16 residues. CDR3 residues: CASSSGGGSLPYGYTF. CDR3 bases: TGTGCCAGCAGCTCGGGCGGGGGATCTCTACCCTATGGCTACACCTTC.

The chain couples TRBV7-2 to TRBJ2-5; 9 positions match TRBD2. This CDR3 has 16 residues. The junction had 6 bases not matched to a gene; V was cut back by 2 bases and J by 2 bases. The V gene's germline CDR1 is SGHTA and CDR2 FQGNSA. The CDR3 coding sequence is TGTGCCAGCAGCTTAATGGGACTAGCTACTCAAGAGACCCAGTACTTC. Protein product: CASSLMGLATQETQYF.

This clonotype was recorded once. The rearrangement joins TRBV5-4 to TRBJ2-7; TRBD2 matches at 9 bases. V was clipped by 5 bases and J by 8 bases; unmatched bases: 14. CDR1 SGHNT and CDR2 YYREEE come from the germline V gene (reference sequence). The CDR3 consists of 15 residues. The CDR3 DNA sequence: TGTGCCAGCAGTCTTGAGCGGGGGGTTTTTACGAAGCAGTACTTC. This translates into CASSLERGVFTKQYF.

V gene TRBV3-1 combines with J gene TRBJ2-7; 9 nucleotides agree with TRBD1. Trimming removed 0 bases from V and 9 bases from J; junction bases left unmatched: 9. This CDR3 comprises 15 residues. CDR1 is LGHDT and CDR2 is YNNKEL in the germline V gene (reference sequence). This chain's CDR3 is CASSQEGTGTWSQYF. CDR3 sequence (DNA): TGTGCCAGCAGCCAAGAAGGGACAGGGACCTGGTCGCAGTACTTC.